These 28 T cell receptor beta chains were all obtained from the same sample, sequenced in a study of T-cell memory formation after mild COVID-19. TCRdb re-analysed the 5' RACE reads in MiXCR, keeping a single row per CDR3 protein. This sample carries 450,000 to 700,000 distinct CDR3 sequences, about a sixth of them seen once, and the ten largest clones take 12%. Specimen: PBMCs or a T cell subset sorted from them (not recorded which). The receptors shown here come from an adult woman who had mild COVID-19 (a few samples of this study predate the infection). Cell type and time point are not known.

This clonotype occurred a few times. The chain has TRBV20-1 and TRBJ1-2; TRBD1 aligns across 10 bases. The CDR3 contains 16 residues. The junction had 14 bases not matched to a gene; V was cut back by 5 bases and J by 5 bases. Looked up from germline, CDR1 is DFQATT and CDR2 is SNEGSKA (reference sequence). The CDR3 DNA reads as TGCAGTGCTCCGGGGACAGGGGTGGAACTTATGTATGGCTACACCTTC. Encoded protein: CSAPGTGVELMYGYTF.

The chain uses TRBV7-3 and TRBJ2-1, with D perhaps being TRBD1 or TRBD2 (5 bases each). Germline V gene sequence: CDR1 SGHTA, CDR2 FQGTGA. This CDR3 region has 15 residues. V was cut by 6 bases and J by 6 bases, with 18 bases left in between. The CDR3 loop is CASSPGRVRGNEQFF. The CDR3 DNA reads as TGTGCCAGCAGTCCGGGGCGGGTACGGGGCAATGAGCAGTTCTTC.

The CDR3 DNA follows: TGTGCCAGCAGCTTAAAGATAGGGAGCTCCTACGAGCAGTACTTC. Amino acid sequence: CASSLKIGSSYEQYF. The gene calls are TRBV7-8 and TRBJ2-7; a weak D match, TRBD2 (5 bases). The germline V gene has CDR1 SGHVS and CDR2 FQNEAQ. The CDR3 loop spans 15 amino acids. The ends were cut back, 2 bases at V and 0 bases at J, with 11 bases in the middle.

The chain is built from TRBV6-5 and TRBJ2-6; D is undetermined. Germline CDR1 reads MNHEY; CDR2 reads SVGAGI. Trimming removed 1 base at V and 0 bases at J, with 4 bases between. CDR3 size: 15 residues. The CDR3 here is CASSYYSSGANVLTF. The CDR3 DNA follows: TGTGCCAGCAGTTACTACAGCTCTGGGGCCAACGTCCTGACTTTC.

The genes are TRBV7-2 and TRBJ2-5; 11 nucleotides line up with TRBD2. J gave up 5 bases and V 6 bases, and 8 bases lay outside the gene matches. Germline lookup yields CDR1 SGHTA and CDR2 FQGNSA. The CDR3 runs to 15 residues. CDR3 protein: CASSPRTSGFETQYF. CDR3 nucleotide sequence: TGTGCCAGCAGTCCCAGGACTAGCGGGTTTGAGACCCAGTACTTC.

This chain uses TRBV7-3 with TRBJ2-1, with 8 bases fitting TRBD2. Per the germline V gene, CDR1 is SGHTA and CDR2 is FQGTGA. The CDR3 loop spans 13 amino acids. After removal of 7 bases from V and 9 bases from J, the junction contained 8 bases not matched to a gene. Here the CDR3 DNA reads TGTGCCAGCACGCCGGGGGGGCCCGGTGAGCAGTTCTTC. It is translated as CASTPGGPGEQFF.

This rearrangement joins TRBV15 to TRBJ1-1, with 8 bases aligning to TRBD1. The V gene's germline CDR1 is LNHNV and CDR2 YYDKDF (reference sequence). Trimming at V came to 8 bases and at J to 4 bases, leaving 6 bases not matched to a gene. This CDR3 comprises 13 residues. CDR3 nucleotide sequence: TGTGCCACCCAGACAGGGGAAAGCACTGAAGCTTTCTTT. As protein: CATQTGESTEAFF.

In DNA form, the CDR3 reads TGTGCCAGCAGCGTTACAGGGGGTGAGCAGTTCTTC. Translation: CASSVTGGEQFF. V usage is TRBV9 and J usage is TRBJ2-1; TRBD1 agrees at 8 bases. The CDR3 has 12 residues. J was trimmed by 9 bases and V by 2 bases; bases with no gene match: 1. Germline V gene data show CDR1 as SGDLS and CDR2 as YYNGEE.

The chain carries TRBV10-3 and TRBJ2-3; possibly TRBD2 for D (7 bases). Trimming cost V 0 bases and J 4 bases, with 8 bases left between them. Germline values: CDR1 ENHRY, CDR2 SYGVKD. This CDR3 contains 14 residues. As DNA, the CDR3 is TGTGCCATCAGTGAGTCGGGGGGGCCAGATACGCAGTATTTT. This codes for CAISESGGPDTQYF.

The chain links TRBV20-1 to TRBJ2-7, with D uncertain. V lost 2 bases and J 0 bases, leaving 8 bases between the germline ends. The CDR3 has 13 amino acids. Germline CDR1 is DFQATT and CDR2 is SNEGSKA (reference sequence). CDR3 DNA sequence: TGCAGTGCTAGAAGTTCCGTCTCCTACGAGCAGTACTTC. Translating it yields CSARSSVSYEQYF.

There are a few counts of this clonotype. The chain is built from TRBV27 and TRBJ2-2, with TRBD2 as a possible D gene (7 bases). This CDR3 has 17 residues. Germline V gene sequence: CDR1 MNHEY, CDR2 SMNVEV (reference sequence). V was clipped by 3 bases and J by 9 bases, with 23 bases between them. This chain's CDR3 is CASSLRGVTSRDRELFF. CDR3 DNA: TGTGCCAGCAGTTTGAGGGGGGTGACTAGCCGGGACCGGGAGCTGTTTTTT.

In this sample, this clonotype turned up a few times. The CDR3 reads CASSSYPDRGFYNEQFF. The CDR3 bases are TGTGCCAGCAGCTCATACCCGGACAGGGGGTTCTACAATGAGCAGTTCTTC. This chain links TRBV7-9 with TRBJ2-1, with 10 bases fitting TRBD1. V shed 4 bases and J 3 bases; nucleotides not matched to a gene: 9. The germline V gene has CDR1 SEHNR and CDR2 FQNEAQ (reference sequence). This CDR3 is 17 amino acids long.

This clonotype was detected many times. CDR3 sequence (DNA): TGTGCCAGCAGTTCGGTACCCCACGAGGCTTTCTTT. Translation gives CASSSVPHEAFF. This chain joins TRBV12-3 or TRBV12-4 and TRBJ1-1; D is ambiguous. Trimming stripped 4 bases from V and 11 bases from J, with 14 bases between. The length of the CDR3 is 12 residues.

The V and J genes are TRBV4-1 and TRBJ1-4; the D gene is possibly TRBD1 (6 bases). Per the germline V gene, CDR1 is MGHRA and CDR2 is YSYEKL. This CDR3 is built from 12 residues. V was trimmed by 3 bases and J by 12 bases, leaving 11 bases between them. CDR3 bases: TGCGCCAGCAGCCATACTAAGGGGGAACTGTTTTTT. Encoded protein: CASSHTKGELFF.

This clonotype was observed a handful of times. The J gene is TRBJ2-3, the V gene TRBV7-3, with D uncertain. This CDR3 contains 17 residues. Trimming cost V 3 bases and J 4 bases, with 20 bases left between them. Germline V gives CDR1 SGHTA, CDR2 FQGTGA. The CDR3 loop is CASSFLGSRAPPDTQYF. The DNA of the CDR3 is TGTGCCAGCAGCTTCCTCGGGTCTCGGGCGCCCCCAGATACGCAGTATTTT.

The J gene is TRBJ2-3, the V gene TRBV12-3 or TRBV12-4, with D possibly called TRBD1 or TRBD2 (6 bases each). This CDR3 is 14 amino acids long. Trimming cost V 6 bases and J 2 bases, with 12 bases left between them. CDR3 sequence: CASSTWGATDTQYF. The CDR3 region has the DNA TGTGCCAGCAGCACTTGGGGGGCCACAGATACGCAGTATTTT.

This CDR3 reads CASSFGVQEQYF. The CDR3 nucleotides are TGTGCCAGCAGTTTCGGGGTTCAAGAGCAGTACTTC. This chain uses TRBV12-3 or TRBV12-4 with TRBJ2-7, with D possibly matching TRBD2 (5 bases). With 3 bases removed from V and 7 bases from J, the gap between germline ends came to 10 bases. This CDR3 has 12 amino acids.

This clonotype has more than one count but fewer than ten. The chain links TRBV9 to TRBJ1-1; D is possibly TRBD1 (5 bases). V was shortened by 5 bases and J by 0 bases, with 11 bases between the two germline ends. Per germline, CDR1 SGDLS and CDR2 YYNGEE. The CDR3 has 14 residues. The CDR3 coding sequence is TGTGCCAGCAGAGCCGCAGGGCTGAACACTGAAGCTTTCTTT. Its translation: CASRAAGLNTEAFF.

The rearrangement joins TRBV7-8 to TRBJ2-5; D gene uncertain. CDR3 length: 14 amino acids. In germline, CDR1 is SGHVS, CDR2 FQNEAQ. Trimming left V 2 bases short and J 2 bases short, with 9 bases between. The CDR3 DNA reads TGTGCCAGCAGCTTAAGTTTCGAACAAGAGACCCAGTACTTC. Translating gives CASSLSFEQETQYF.

The genes are TRBV25-1 and TRBJ2-1; possible D gene TRBD2, 6 bases. Trimming pared 3 bases from V and 2 bases from J, leaving 17 bases between. The CDR3 is 17 residues long. Looked up from germline, CDR1 is MGHDK and CDR2 is SYGVNS. CDR3 coding DNA: TGTGCCAGCAGTGACAATCCTTTTAGCGGCACCTACAATGAGCAGTTCTTC. It yields the protein CASSDNPFSGTYNEQFF. The full variable domain, completed using reference TRBV25-1 and TRBJ2-1, is EADIYQTPRYLVIGTGKKITLECSQTMGHDKMYWYQQDPGMELHLIHYSYGVNSTEKGDLSSESTVSRIRTEHFPLTLESARPSHTSQYLCASSDNPFSGTYNEQFFGPGTRLTVL.

This clonotype has a count of ten or more. The chain links TRBV18 to TRBJ2-1; 16 bases match TRBD2. The CDR3 has 15 amino acids. The ends lost 8 bases at V and 7 bases at J; junction bases unmatched: 5. CDR1 and CDR2 (germline): KGHSH, LQKENI. CDR3 sequence (DNA): TGTGCCAGCAGCCCGGGACTAGCGGGGGGGAATGAGCAGTTCTTC. Translation gives CASSPGLAGGNEQFF.

This chain uses TRBV7-3 with TRBJ2-1, with D possibly being TRBD2 (6 bases). The CDR3 sequence is 14 residues long. Per the germline V gene, CDR1 is SGHTA and CDR2 is FQGTGA. V was shortened by 2 bases and J by 6 bases, with 11 bases between the two germline ends. CDR3 sequence (DNA): TGTGCCAGCAGCTTAGGCGGGACTCCCAATGAGCAGTTCTTC. Protein product: CASSLGGTPNEQFF. Full variable domain (outside the CDR3, taken from reference TRBV7-3 and TRBJ2-1): GAGVSQTPSNKVTEKGKYVELRCDPISGHTALYWYRQSLGQGPEFLIYFQGTGAADDSGLPNDRFFAVRPEGSVSTLKIQRTERGDSAVYLCASSLGGTPNEQFFGPGTRLTVL.

This clonotype was seen a few times. The chain recombines TRBV27 with TRBJ1-1, with D unresolved. Trimming cost V 1 base and J 2 bases, with 8 bases left between them. Germline CDR1 MNHEY, CDR2 SMNVEV (reference sequence). CDR3 size: 14 residues. The CDR3 coding sequence is TGTGCCAGCAGTTTATACGGGGTTAACACTGAAGCTTTCTTT. Its protein is CASSLYGVNTEAFF.

This clonotype was seen more than once but under ten times. This chain links TRBV5-1 with TRBJ1-1, with 7 positions matching TRBD1. V lost 4 bases and J lost 3; bases outside the gene matches: 6. Germline CDR1 and CDR2: SGHRS and YFSETQ. The length of the CDR3 is 14 residues. DNA of the CDR3: TGCGCCAGCAGCGCAACAGGGGCCCACACTGAAGCTTTCTTT. Encoded protein: CASSATGAHTEAFF.

This clonotype was detected many times. The V gene is TRBV4-2, the J gene TRBJ2-1; 7 positions agree with TRBD2. The V and J ends lost 4 bases and 9 bases, in that order; junction bases with no gene match: 12. The CDR3 covers 15 residues. Germline V CDR1 and CDR2: LGHNA, YNFKEQ. DNA for the CDR3: TGTGCCAGCAGCCCCGAACCGGGAGGTCTGATTGAGCAGTTCTTC. Amino acids: CASSPEPGGLIEQFF.

This clonotype was seen a handful of times. The chain recombines TRBV20-1 with TRBJ2-5; D unresolved. The CDR3 totals 15 residues. V was trimmed by 0 bases and J by 2 bases, leaving 13 bases between them. Germline V gives CDR1 DFQATT, CDR2 SNEGSKA (reference sequence). The CDR3 sequence is CSARDGRSRQETQYF. CDR3 DNA: TGCAGTGCTAGAGATGGGCGATCGCGGCAAGAGACCCAGTACTTC.

The chain employs TRBV6-1 and TRBJ2-3, with a tentative D call TRBD1 (6 bases). Germline V lookup: CDR1 MNHNS, CDR2 SASEGT. The CDR3 has 14 amino acids. V lost 5 bases and J 5 bases, leaving 14 bases between the germline ends. For the CDR3, the DNA is TGTGCCAGCAGTCCGGACAGAGGGGTAGATACGCAGTATTTT. The encoded protein is CASSPDRGVDTQYF.

The genes are TRBV9 and TRBJ2-4; D may be TRBD2 (6 bases). V was trimmed by 4 bases and J by 1 base, leaving 15 bases between them. This CDR3 region has 16 residues. In germline, CDR1 is SGDLS, CDR2 YYNGEE. The CDR3 region is CASSPASGAAKNIQYF. The CDR3 DNA follows: TGTGCCAGCAGCCCGGCCTCGGGAGCGGCCAAAAACATTCAGTACTTC.